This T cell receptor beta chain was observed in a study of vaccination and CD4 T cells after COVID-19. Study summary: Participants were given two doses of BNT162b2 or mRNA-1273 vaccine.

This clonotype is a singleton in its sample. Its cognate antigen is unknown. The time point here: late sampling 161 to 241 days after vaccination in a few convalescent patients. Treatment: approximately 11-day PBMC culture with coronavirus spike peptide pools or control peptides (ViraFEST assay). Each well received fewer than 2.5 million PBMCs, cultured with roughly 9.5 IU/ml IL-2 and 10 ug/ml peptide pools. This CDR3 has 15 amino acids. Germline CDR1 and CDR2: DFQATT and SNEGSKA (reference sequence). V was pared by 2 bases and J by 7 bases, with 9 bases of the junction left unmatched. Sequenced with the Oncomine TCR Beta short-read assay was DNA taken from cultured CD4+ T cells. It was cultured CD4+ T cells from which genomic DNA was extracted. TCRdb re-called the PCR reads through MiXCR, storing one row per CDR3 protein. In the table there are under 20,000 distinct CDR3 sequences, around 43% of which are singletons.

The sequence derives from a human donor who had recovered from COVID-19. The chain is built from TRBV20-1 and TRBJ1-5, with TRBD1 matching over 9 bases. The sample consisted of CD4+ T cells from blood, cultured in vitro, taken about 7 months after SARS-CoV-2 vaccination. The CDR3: CSARQPGQGRQPQHF. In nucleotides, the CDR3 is TGCAGTGCTAGACAGCCGGGACAGGGCAGGCAGCCCCAGCATTTT.